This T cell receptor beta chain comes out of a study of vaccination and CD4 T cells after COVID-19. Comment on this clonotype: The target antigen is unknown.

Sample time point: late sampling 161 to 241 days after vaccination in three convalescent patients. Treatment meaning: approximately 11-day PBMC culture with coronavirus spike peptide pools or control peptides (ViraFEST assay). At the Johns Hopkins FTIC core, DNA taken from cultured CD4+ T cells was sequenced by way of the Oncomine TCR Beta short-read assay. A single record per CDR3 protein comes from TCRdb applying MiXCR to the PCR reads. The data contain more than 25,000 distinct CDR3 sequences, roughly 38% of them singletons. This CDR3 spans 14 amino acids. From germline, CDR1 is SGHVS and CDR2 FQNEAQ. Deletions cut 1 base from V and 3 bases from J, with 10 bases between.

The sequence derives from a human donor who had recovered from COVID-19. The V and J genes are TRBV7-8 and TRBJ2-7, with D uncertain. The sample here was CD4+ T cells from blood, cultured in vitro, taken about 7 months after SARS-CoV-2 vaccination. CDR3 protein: CASSLGGQNYEQYF. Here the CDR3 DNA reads TGTGCCAGCAGCTTAGGCGGCCAGAACTACGAGCAGTACTTC.